This TCR beta chain was profiled in a study of blood T cell repertoires in COVID-19. Study-wide background: COVID-19 samples, acute and convalescent, were from the United States, Italy and Spain. Sources were T cells, B-cell-depleted T cells, or PBMCs; the material itself was cDNA or gDNA.

How the authors handled the data: Scientists estimated how many nucleated cells there were by amplifying reference gene primers. Sequencing was performed with immunoSEQ multiplex PCR; in TCRdb, only in-frame clones are kept and a portion is missing. The DNA was the basis for D and trimming; V, J and clone size are from that table. In the table there are approximately 99,000 clones, about 83% of which are singletons. Looked up from germline, CDR1 is SGHTA and CDR2 is FQGNSA. V lost 10 bases to trimming and J lost 1 base, with 13 bases between them. This CDR3 is built from 13 residues. This chain joins TRBV7-2 and TRBJ1-1; D gene ambiguous. The sequence was obtained from a woman between 70 and 85 years old with acute or convalescent COVID-19. The sample comprised peripheral blood. The CDR3 sequence is CATGVAPNTEAFF. CDR3 in DNA: TGTGCCACCGGGGTGGCACCGAACACTGAAGCTTTCTTT.